The source of this T cell receptor beta chain is a study of cytomegalovirus exposure and HLA in healthy donors. About the research overall: Researchers previously reported finding 90 million to 130 million unique TCR beta sequences from some 180 million T cells. General study findings and limits: In a later analysis, specific HLA alleles were associated with more than 15,000 TCR beta sequences at a 0.05 false discovery rate.

The V and J ends lost 6 bases and 9 bases, in that order; junction bases with no gene match: 8. The CDR3 is made up of 14 amino acids. Germline-derived CDR1 and CDR2 are MDHEN and SYDVKM. Remarks on this clone: Its specificity is not known.

Both 60 Vbeta primers and 13 Jbeta primers went into the PCR. Only in-frame clones appear in the TCRdb table, and some are missing; sequencing was by immunoSEQ multiplex PCR. Its clone listing holds some 130,000 clones. Sequenced material: PBMCs. This chain links TRBV28 with TRBJ2-1; TRBD2 aligns across 10 bases. The origin of this receptor is a woman aged 55 to 70 in good health and CMV-seronegative. CDR3 residues: CASRRSGGAREQFF. CDR3 DNA: TGTGCCAGCAGGCGCAGCGGGGGGGCCCGTGAGCAGTTCTTC.